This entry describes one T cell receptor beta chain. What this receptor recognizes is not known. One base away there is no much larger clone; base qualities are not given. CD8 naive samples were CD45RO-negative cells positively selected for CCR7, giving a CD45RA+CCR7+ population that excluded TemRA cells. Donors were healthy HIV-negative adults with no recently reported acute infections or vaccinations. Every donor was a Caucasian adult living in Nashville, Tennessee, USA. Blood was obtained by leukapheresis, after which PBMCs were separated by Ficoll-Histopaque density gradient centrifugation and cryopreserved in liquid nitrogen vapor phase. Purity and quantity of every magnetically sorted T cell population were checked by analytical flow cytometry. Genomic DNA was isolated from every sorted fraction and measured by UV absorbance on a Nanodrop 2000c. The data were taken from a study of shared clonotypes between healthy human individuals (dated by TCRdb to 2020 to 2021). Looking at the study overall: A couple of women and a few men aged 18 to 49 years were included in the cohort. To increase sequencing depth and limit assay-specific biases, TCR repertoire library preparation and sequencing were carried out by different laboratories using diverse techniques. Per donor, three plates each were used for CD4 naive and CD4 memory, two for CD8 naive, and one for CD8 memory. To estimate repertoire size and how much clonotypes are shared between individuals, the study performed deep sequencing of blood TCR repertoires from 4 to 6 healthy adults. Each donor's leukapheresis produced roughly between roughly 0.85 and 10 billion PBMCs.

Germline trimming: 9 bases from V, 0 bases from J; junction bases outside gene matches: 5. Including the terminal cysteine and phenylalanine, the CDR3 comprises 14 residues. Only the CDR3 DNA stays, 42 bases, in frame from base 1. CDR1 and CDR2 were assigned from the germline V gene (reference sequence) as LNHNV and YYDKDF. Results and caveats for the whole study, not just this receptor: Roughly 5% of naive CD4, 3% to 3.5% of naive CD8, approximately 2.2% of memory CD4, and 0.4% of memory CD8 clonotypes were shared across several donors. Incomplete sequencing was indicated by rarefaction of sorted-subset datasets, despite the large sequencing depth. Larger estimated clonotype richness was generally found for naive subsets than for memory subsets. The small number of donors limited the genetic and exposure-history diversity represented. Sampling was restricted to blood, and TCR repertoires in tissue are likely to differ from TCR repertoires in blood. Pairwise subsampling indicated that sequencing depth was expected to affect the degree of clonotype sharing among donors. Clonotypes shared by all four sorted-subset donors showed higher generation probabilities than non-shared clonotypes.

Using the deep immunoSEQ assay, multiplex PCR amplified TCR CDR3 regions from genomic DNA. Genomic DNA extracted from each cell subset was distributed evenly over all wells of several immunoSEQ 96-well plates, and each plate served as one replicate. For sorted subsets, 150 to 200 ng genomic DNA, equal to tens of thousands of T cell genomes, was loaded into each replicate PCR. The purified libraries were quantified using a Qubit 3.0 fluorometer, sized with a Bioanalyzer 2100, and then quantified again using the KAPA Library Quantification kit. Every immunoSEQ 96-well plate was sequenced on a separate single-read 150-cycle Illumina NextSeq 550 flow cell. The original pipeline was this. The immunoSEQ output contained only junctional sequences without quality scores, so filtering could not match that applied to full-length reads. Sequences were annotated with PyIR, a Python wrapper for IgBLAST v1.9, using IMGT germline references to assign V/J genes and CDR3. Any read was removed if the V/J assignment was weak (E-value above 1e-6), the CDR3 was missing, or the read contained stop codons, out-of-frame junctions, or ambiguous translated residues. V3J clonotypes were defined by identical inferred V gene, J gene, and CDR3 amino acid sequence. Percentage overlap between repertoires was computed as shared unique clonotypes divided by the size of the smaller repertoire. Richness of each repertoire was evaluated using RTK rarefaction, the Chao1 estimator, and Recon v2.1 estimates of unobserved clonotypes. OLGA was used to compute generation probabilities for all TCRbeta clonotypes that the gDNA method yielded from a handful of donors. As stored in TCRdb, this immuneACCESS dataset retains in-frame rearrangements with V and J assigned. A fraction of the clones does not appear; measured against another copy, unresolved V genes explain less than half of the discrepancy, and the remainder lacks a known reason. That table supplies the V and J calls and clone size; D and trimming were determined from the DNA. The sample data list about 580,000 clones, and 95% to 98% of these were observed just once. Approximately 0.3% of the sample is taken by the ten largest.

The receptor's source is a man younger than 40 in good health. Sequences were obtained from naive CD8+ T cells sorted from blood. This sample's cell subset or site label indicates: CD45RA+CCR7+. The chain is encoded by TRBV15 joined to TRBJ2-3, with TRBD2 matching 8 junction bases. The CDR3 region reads CATASGPSTDTQYF. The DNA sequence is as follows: TGTGCCACGGCTAGCGGGCCTAGCACAGATACGCAGTATTTT.